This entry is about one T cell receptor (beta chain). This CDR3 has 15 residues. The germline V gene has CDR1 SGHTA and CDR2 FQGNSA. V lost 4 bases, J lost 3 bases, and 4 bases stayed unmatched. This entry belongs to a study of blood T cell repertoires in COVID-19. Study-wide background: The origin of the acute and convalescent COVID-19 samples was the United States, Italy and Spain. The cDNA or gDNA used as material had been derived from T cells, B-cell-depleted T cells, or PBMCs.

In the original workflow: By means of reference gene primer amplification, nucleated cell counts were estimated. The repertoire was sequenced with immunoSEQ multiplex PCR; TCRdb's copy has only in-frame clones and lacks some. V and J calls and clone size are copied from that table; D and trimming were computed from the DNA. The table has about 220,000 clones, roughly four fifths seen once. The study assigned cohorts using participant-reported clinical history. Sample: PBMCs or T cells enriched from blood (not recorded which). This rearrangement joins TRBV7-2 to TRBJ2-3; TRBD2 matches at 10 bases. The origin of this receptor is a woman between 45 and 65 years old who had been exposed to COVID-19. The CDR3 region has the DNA TGTGCCAGCAGCTGGCGGACTAGCGGAACAGATACGCAGTATTTT. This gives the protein CASSWRTSGTDTQYF.